This T cell receptor (beta chain) is drawn from a study of blood T cell repertoires in COVID-19. Study information: Sites across the United States, Italy and Spain contributed samples from acute and convalescent COVID-19.

Here immunoSEQ multiplex PCR was the method, and the copy in TCRdb shows in-frame clones only, minus some. The sample lists around 190,000 clones; more than 85% were seen once. The clonotype comes from a man aged 25-40 years with acute or convalescent COVID-19. Material for sequencing was peripheral blood.

The CDR3 DNA sequence: TGTGCCAGCAGCTCAGGTTTTCGGGGCAAAAACATTCAGTACTTC. Protein product: CASSSGFRGKNIQYF. The chain recombines TRBV7-6 with TRBJ2-4; tentatively, D is TRBD2 (5 bases). CDR1 is SGHVS, CDR2 FNYEAQ, per germline. V dropped 4 bases and J dropped 3 bases, with 13 bases sitting between them. The CDR3 has 15 amino acids.